Sequencing of this T cell receptor beta chain was carried out in a study of graft-versus-host responses after intestinal transplantation. Study at large: After anti-thymocyte globulin induction, recipients took tacrolimus and steroids for three to four years. General study results and limits: Early after transplant, HvG declines were associated with peak levels of circulating GvH clones.

Some clones are missing from TCRdb's copy, which holds only in-frame ones; the method was immunoSEQ multiplex PCR. Here the sample spans 96,000 or so clones, more than 85% being singletons. The CDR3 has 15 amino acids. V was cut by 3 bases and J by 4 bases, with 16 bases left in between. CDR1 and CDR2 (germline): SGDLS, YYNGEE. About this clone: Its antigen is unknown.

The sequence came from a human donor who received an intestinal transplant. V and J are TRBV9 and TRBJ2-5, with D perhaps TRBD2 (5 bases). Sample: unstimulated CD4+ T cells sorted from spleen or lymph node cells, taken before intestinal transplant. The CDR3 sequence is CASSDNQLGRETQYF. The CDR3 DNA reads as TGTGCCAGCAGCGACAATCAACTAGGGCGAGAGACCCAGTACTTC. The whole variable domain, remainder taken from reference TRBV9 and TRBJ2-5, is DSGVTQTPKHLITATGQRVTLRCSPRSGDLSVYWYQQSLDQGLQFLIQYYNGEERAKGNILERFSAQQFPDLHSELNLSSLELGDSALYFCASSDNQLGRETQYFGPGTRLLVL.